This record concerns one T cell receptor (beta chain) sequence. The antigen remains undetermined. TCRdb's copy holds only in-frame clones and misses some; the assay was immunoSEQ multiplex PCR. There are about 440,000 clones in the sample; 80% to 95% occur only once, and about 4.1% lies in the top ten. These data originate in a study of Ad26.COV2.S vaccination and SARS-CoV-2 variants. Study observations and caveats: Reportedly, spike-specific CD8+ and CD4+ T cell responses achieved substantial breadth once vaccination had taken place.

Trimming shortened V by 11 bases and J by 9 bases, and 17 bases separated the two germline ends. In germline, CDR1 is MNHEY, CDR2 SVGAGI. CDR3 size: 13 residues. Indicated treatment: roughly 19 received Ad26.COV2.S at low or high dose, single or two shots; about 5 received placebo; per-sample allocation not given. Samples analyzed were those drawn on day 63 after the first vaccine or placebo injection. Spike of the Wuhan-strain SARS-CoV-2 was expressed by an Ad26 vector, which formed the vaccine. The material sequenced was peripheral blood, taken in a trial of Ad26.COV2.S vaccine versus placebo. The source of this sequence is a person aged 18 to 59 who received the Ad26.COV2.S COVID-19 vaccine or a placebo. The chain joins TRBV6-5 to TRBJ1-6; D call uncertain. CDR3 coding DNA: TGTGCCGGCCTACTGGCTGATGGTTCACCCCTCCACTTT. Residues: CAGLLADGSPLHF.